This T cell receptor beta chain was obtained from a study of long-term antiretroviral therapy in people with HIV. Study-wide points: Following ART, diversity rose but still fell short of transplant donor controls.

It was version v3.0 of the immunoSEQ assay that was run at survey level. The sequencing target was about 40,000-50,000 T-cell genomes per sample. Profiled with immunoSEQ multiplex PCR; TCRdb holds only in-frame clones, not every one. The sample carries 15,000 to 20,000 clones, roughly 79% recorded once. Trimming took 3 bases from V and 2 from J; bases not matched to a gene: 5. The CDR3 loop spans 16 amino acids. Germline CDR1 and CDR2: GTSNPN and SVGIG (reference sequence). To note about this clone: Its antigen remains unknown.

The chain links TRBV30 to TRBJ1-5; 12 bases line up with TRBD1. The sequence derives from a middle-aged woman with HIV. Sample: unsorted PBMCs, taken 2.3 years after starting antiretroviral therapy. CDR3 region: CAWRGQGAHGNQPQHF. The CDR3 DNA reads as TGTGCCTGGAGGGGACAGGGGGCGCATGGCAATCAGCCCCAGCATTTT.